Following are 26 T cell receptor beta chains from one sample sequenced in a study of blood T cell repertoires in COVID-19. The table came from immunoSEQ multiplex PCR; TCRdb's copy has only in-frame clones and leaves some out. The sample has about 150,000 clones, over 80% seen once. The sequenced sample consisted of peripheral blood. The source of these receptors is a woman older than 75 with COVID-19, enrolled during active disease.

This sequence joins TRBV5-4 and TRBJ1-2; D gene ambiguous. With 4 bases removed from V and 7 bases from J, the gap between germline ends came to 11 bases. The CDR3 length is 12 residues. Germline V lookup: CDR1 SGHNT, CDR2 YYREEE (reference sequence). This CDR3 reads CASSLQTAGYTF. CDR3 nucleotides: TGTGCCAGCAGCCTACAGACGGCTGGCTACACCTTC.

The chain combines TRBV11-2 with TRBJ2-7; D is perhaps TRBD2 (7 bases). Germline assignment: CDR1 SGHAT and CDR2 FQNNGV. Trimming took 0 bases from V and 5 from J, leaving 14 bases between them. The CDR3 totals 15 residues. The CDR3 sequence: CASSLDLGGGDEQYF. CDR3 in DNA: TGTGCCAGCAGCTTAGATTTGGGGGGGGGCGACGAGCAGTACTTC.

The rearrangement joins TRBV14 to TRBJ2-7, with 10 positions matching TRBD2. The germline gives CDR1 SGHDN, CDR2 FVKESK. After removal of 8 bases from V and 3 bases from J, the junction contained 10 bases not matched to a gene. CDR3 length: 15 amino acids. This chain's CDR3 is CASSPRASGSYEQYF. CDR3 coding DNA: TGTGCCAGCTCCCCCCGAGCTAGCGGGAGCTACGAGCAGTACTTC. The full variable domain, rest sourced from reference TRBV14 and TRBJ2-7, is EAGVTQFPSHSVIEKGQTVTLRCDPISGHDNLYWYRRVMGKEIKFLLHFVKESKQDESGMPNNRFLAERTGGTYSTLKVQPAELEDSGVYFCASSPRASGSYEQYFGPGTRLTVT.

The chain carries TRBV6-5 and TRBJ1-5; the D gene is possibly TRBD1 (6 bases). The germline CDR1 and CDR2 sequences are MNHEY and SVGAGI. The CDR3 is 14 amino acids. V was cut by 6 bases and J by 3 bases, with 12 bases left in between. CDR3 loop: CASRSGQHNQPQHF. CDR3 coding DNA: TGTGCCAGCAGGAGCGGACAGCACAATCAGCCCCAGCATTTT.

This clone was recorded a few times. The chain has TRBV5-1 and TRBJ2-7, with D perhaps matching TRBD2 (5 bases). Trimming took 0 bases from V and 6 from J, leaving 13 bases between them. Per the germline V gene, CDR1 is SGHRS and CDR2 is YFSETQ. The CDR3 is 14 residues long. As DNA, the CDR3 is TGCGCCAGCAGCTTGGGACGGGAACGGGTCGAGCAGTACTTC. It is translated as CASSLGRERVEQYF.

This clone was seen only a few times. The V gene is TRBV4-1, the J gene TRBJ2-5; 8 nucleotides match TRBD2. Germline assignment: CDR1 MGHRA and CDR2 YSYEKL. The trim removed 2 bases at V and 7 bases at J, leaving 9 bases unmatched. CDR3 length: 15 residues. As DNA, the CDR3 is TGCGCCAGCAGCCAAATGGGTGGACGGGAGGGGACCCAGTACTTC. Its protein product is CASSQMGGREGTQYF.

V gene TRBV6-6 combines with J gene TRBJ2-1; 12 bases agree with TRBD2. Trimming removed 7 bases from V and 7 bases from J; junction bases left unmatched: 8. Germline loops: CDR1 MNHNY, CDR2 SVGAGI (reference sequence). The CDR3 has 15 amino acids. The CDR3 is CASTSGRAGRNEQFF. The CDR3 DNA follows: TGTGCCAGCACTAGCGGGAGGGCCGGGAGGAATGAGCAGTTCTTC.

V and J are TRBV6-5 and TRBJ2-7, with a weak D call TRBD2 (6 bases). Per the germline V gene, CDR1 is MNHEY and CDR2 is SVGAGI. The CDR3 is 13 residues long. Trimming pared 3 bases from V and 2 bases from J, leaving 8 bases between. Here the CDR3 reads CASSYSGAYEQYF. Here the CDR3 DNA reads TGTGCCAGCAGTTATAGCGGAGCCTACGAGCAGTACTTC.

V gene TRBV5-1 combines with J gene TRBJ1-2; possible D gene TRBD1, 5 bases. Germline V gene data show CDR1 as SGHRS and CDR2 as YFSETQ. The CDR3 sequence is 12 residues long. With 4 bases removed from V and 8 bases from J, the gap between germline ends came to 12 bases. The CDR3 region is CASSPGTPGYTF. DNA for the CDR3: TGCGCCAGCAGCCCAGGGACTCCCGGCTACACCTTC.

V usage is TRBV19 and J usage is TRBJ1-3; D call uncertain. The CDR3 consists of 17 residues. Germline lookup yields CDR1 LNHDA and CDR2 SQIVND (reference sequence). Trimming stripped 8 bases from V and 0 bases from J, with 20 bases between. CDR3 coding DNA: TGTGCCAGTCAGGAGCTCTCGAGACTATTCTCTGGAAACACCATATATTTT. Protein sequence: CASQELSRLFSGNTIYF. Looking up the rest from reference TRBV19 and TRBJ1-3 gives the full variable domain: DGGITQSPKYLFRKEGQNVTLSCEQNLNHDAMYWYRQDPGQGLRLIYYSQIVNDFQKGDIAEGYSVSREKKESFPLTVTSAQKNPTAFYLCASQELSRLFSGNTIYFGEGSWLTVV.

V is TRBV9 and J is TRBJ2-2; 7 bases agree with TRBD2. Germline loops: CDR1 SGDLS, CDR2 YYNGEE. The junction had 5 bases not matched to a gene; V was cut back by 5 bases and J by 4 bases. The CDR3 sequence is 14 residues long. The CDR3 DNA is TGTGCCAGCAGTGGACTAGTCGGCACCGGGGAGCTGTTTTTT. Translating it yields CASSGLVGTGELFF.

The chain uses TRBV18 and TRBJ2-7; TRBD1 matches 10 bases. The trim removed 3 bases at V and 9 bases at J, leaving 11 bases unmatched. In germline, CDR1 is KGHSH, CDR2 LQKENI. This CDR3 contains 15 residues. The CDR3 DNA sequence: TGTGCCAGCTCACCTTCTGCCGACAGGGGGCGCGTGCAGTACTTC. It translates to CASSPSADRGRVQYF.

The CDR3 DNA is TGTGCCAGCAGCTGGCTGGCACCGAACACCGGGGAGCTGTTTTTT. This encodes CASSWLAPNTGELFF. V gene TRBV2 combines with J gene TRBJ2-2; D is uncertain. V was pared by 6 bases and J by 0 bases, with 11 bases between. CDR1 is SNHLY and CDR2 is FYNNEI in the germline V gene. The CDR3 runs to 15 residues.

This clone was counted a few times. V is TRBV7-9 and J is TRBJ1-2, with D possibly matching TRBD1 (6 bases). From germline, CDR1 is SEHNR and CDR2 FQNEAQ (reference sequence). The CDR3 consists of 13 residues. V gave up 3 bases and J gave up 6 bases, with 11 bases separating them. The CDR3 here is CASSLAAGDGYTF. The CDR3 region has the DNA TGTGCCAGCAGCTTGGCCGCAGGGGATGGCTACACCTTC.

V gene TRBV5-4 combines with J gene TRBJ2-7; D is possibly TRBD1 (6 bases). V dropped 0 bases and J dropped 7 bases, with 14 bases sitting between them. The CDR3 spans 14 residues. In germline, CDR1 is SGHNT, CDR2 YYREEE (reference sequence). The CDR3 spells CASSLGQAWQEQYF. The CDR3 nucleotides are TGTGCCAGCAGCTTGGGACAGGCTTGGCAAGAGCAGTACTTC.

V is TRBV19 and J is TRBJ1-5; TRBD1 aligns across 7 bases. Trimming at V came to 7 bases and at J to 0 bases, leaving 21 bases not matched to a gene. CDR1 is LNHDA, CDR2 SQIVND, per germline (reference sequence). The CDR3 sequence is 20 residues long. CDR3 sequence (DNA): TGTGCCAGTACCCCCCACTCCGGGGCAGGGGGTTCCTATAGCAATCAGCCCCAGCATTTT. Encoded protein: CASTPHSGAGGSYSNQPQHF. Full variable domain (outside the CDR3, taken from reference TRBV19 and TRBJ1-5): DGGITQSPKYLFRKEGQNVTLSCEQNLNHDAMYWYRQDPGQGLRLIYYSQIVNDFQKGDIAEGYSVSREKKESFPLTVTSAQKNPTAFYLCASTPHSGAGGSYSNQPQHFGDGTRLSIL.

The chain employs TRBV6-5 and TRBJ1-5; 7 nucleotides line up with TRBD1. The CDR3 consists of 12 residues. Germline V gene data show CDR1 as MNHEY and CDR2 as SVGAGI. With V trimmed by 8 bases and J by 7 bases, 5 bases remained unmatched. The CDR3 nucleotides read TGTGCCAGCCCGACAGGGAACCAGCCCCAGCATTTT. Translating it yields CASPTGNQPQHF.

This sequence joins TRBV5-1 and TRBJ1-1; 9 bases map to TRBD1. With V trimmed by 4 bases and J by 4 bases, 5 bases remained unmatched. Germline loops: CDR1 SGHRS, CDR2 YFSETQ. CDR3 size: 14 residues. CDR3 sequence reads: CASSKQGAGTEAFF. The CDR3 region has the DNA TGCGCCAGCAGCAAACAGGGGGCGGGCACTGAAGCTTTCTTT.

The J gene is TRBJ2-1, the V gene TRBV27, with D maybe TRBD2 (6 bases). CDR3 length: 15 amino acids. Deletions cut 7 bases from V and 9 bases from J, with 22 bases between. CDR1 is MNHEY, CDR2 SMNVEV, per germline (reference sequence). The CDR3 bases are TGTGCCAGCACCCGCACCGGGACTCCTTTAGGTGAGCAGTTCTTC. Its protein product is CASTRTGTPLGEQFF.

The gene calls are TRBV2 and TRBJ2-7, with a possible D match to TRBD2 (6 bases). Trimming took off 4 bases at V and 3 bases at J, with 7 bases between the two ends. This CDR3 has 12 residues. Looked up from germline, CDR1 is SNHLY and CDR2 is FYNNEI. CDR3 sequence: CASSGLGYEQYF. The CDR3 DNA reads as TGTGCCAGCAGTGGACTAGGCTACGAGCAGTACTTC.

This clone was detected only a few times. The CDR3 protein is CASSSPGYGYTF. The CDR3 DNA is TGTGCCAGCAGTTCCCCCGGCTATGGCTACACCTTC. The genes are TRBV6-5 and TRBJ1-2, with D uncertain. Germline V gene sequence: CDR1 MNHEY, CDR2 SVGAGI. Trimming shortened V by 4 bases and J by 4 bases, and 7 bases separated the two germline ends. The CDR3 has 12 amino acids.

The V call is TRBV5-1, the J call TRBJ1-1; TRBD1 agrees at 7 bases. Germline lookup yields CDR1 SGHRS and CDR2 YFSETQ. V lost 3 bases to trimming and J lost 1 base; unmatched junction nucleotides: 6. This CDR3 is 15 amino acids long. Written as DNA, the CDR3 is TGCGCCAGCAGCTCACCCGGGACAGAGAACACTGAAGCTTTCTTT. Amino acids: CASSSPGTENTEAFF.

The chain couples TRBV9 to TRBJ2-7, with 9 bases aligning to TRBD2. The V and J ends lost 4 bases and 0 bases, in that order; junction bases with no gene match: 8. In germline, CDR1 is SGDLS, CDR2 YYNGEE. The CDR3 runs 16 residues. CDR3 residues: CASSPTGSGSSYEQYF. The CDR3 bases are TGTGCCAGCAGCCCGACGGGTAGCGGGAGCTCCTACGAGCAGTACTTC.

The chain links TRBV18 to TRBJ2-4; no reliable D call. Germline V gene sequence: CDR1 KGHSH, CDR2 LQKENI. This CDR3 contains 15 residues. V was pared by 6 bases and J by 0 bases, with 12 bases between. This CDR3 reads CASSQPNLAKNIQYF. The CDR3 DNA reads TGTGCCAGCTCGCAACCTAACCTAGCCAAAAACATTCAGTACTTC.

The chain joins TRBV5-1 to TRBJ1-1; the match to TRBD1 covers 7 bases. Germline values: CDR1 SGHRS, CDR2 YFSETQ. V lost 5 bases and J lost 4; bases outside the gene matches: 11. This CDR3 has 15 amino acids. DNA of the CDR3: TGCGCCAGCAGTCTTGGACAGGAGGGGACCACTGAAGCTTTCTTT. It specifies CASSLGQEGTTEAFF.

Only a few counts were recorded for this clone. The rearrangement links TRBV6-2 or TRBV6-3 to TRBJ2-7; 7 bases line up with TRBD2. The J segment lost 0 bases and the V segment lost 4 bases, leaving 3 bases of the junction unmatched. This CDR3 is built from 14 residues. CDR1 and CDR2 (germline): MNHEY, SVGEGT. DNA for the CDR3: TGTGCCAGCAGTTTTCGCGGGAGCTCCTACGAGCAGTACTTC. Translating gives CASSFRGSSYEQYF.